This T cell receptor (beta chain) was observed in a study of blood T cell repertoires in COVID-19. Study in general: Samples representing acute and convalescent COVID-19 were sourced from the United States, Italy and Spain. T cells, B-cell-depleted T cells, or PBMCs supplied cDNA or gDNA.

Trimming cost V 4 bases and J 9 bases; bases outside gene matches: 8. CDR3 length: 15 residues. CDR1 is WNHNN, CDR2 SYGVQD, per germline (reference sequence). Per the study methods: How many nucleated cells were present was estimated from reference gene primer amplification. Here immunoSEQ multiplex PCR was the method, and the copy in TCRdb shows in-frame clones only, minus some. That table gives V, J and clone size, and the DNA gave D and trimming. The table shows roughly 50,000 clones, with 90% occurring only once. The specimen sequenced was peripheral blood. The genes are TRBV10-1 and TRBJ2-1, with TRBD2 matching 11 bases. The sequence derives from a woman between 35 and 50 years old with active COVID-19. The CDR3 protein is CASSVLAGGRGEQFF. CDR3 in DNA: TGCGCCAGCAGTGTGCTAGCGGGGGGACGGGGTGAGCAGTTCTTC.